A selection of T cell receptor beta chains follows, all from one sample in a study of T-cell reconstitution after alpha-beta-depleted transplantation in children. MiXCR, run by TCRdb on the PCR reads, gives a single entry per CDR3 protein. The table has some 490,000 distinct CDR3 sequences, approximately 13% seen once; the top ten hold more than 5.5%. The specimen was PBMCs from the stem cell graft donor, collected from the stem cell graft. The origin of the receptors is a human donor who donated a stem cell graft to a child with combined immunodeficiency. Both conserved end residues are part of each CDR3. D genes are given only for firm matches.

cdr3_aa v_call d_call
CASTTIRTSGLETQYF TRBV12-3/TRBV12-4 TRBD2
CASSFWGGTDTQYF TRBV5-1 TRBD2
CASSLGTSGATDTQYF TRBV6-5 TRBD2
CATRDRDSQPYEQYF TRBV15 -
CASSNLAGGHEQFF TRBV11-1 TRBD2
CASGTSGINEQFF TRBV5-1 TRBD2
CASRPGQARAQHF TRBV6-5 -
CASSYSQSTGELFF TRBV6-5 -
CAWDLPGQGNGYTF TRBV30 TRBD1
CASSFGKEAGELFF TRBV27 -
CASSLAIWGTTDTQYF TRBV12-3/TRBV12-4 -
CASSYGQLGQETQYF TRBV6-2/TRBV6-3 -
CASSTAGRTNYGYTF TRBV12-3/TRBV12-4 -
CASSGLRGSGELFF TRBV7-2 -
CASSFVGGPDEQYF TRBV28 TRBD2
CASSVNRGSYYGYTF TRBV7-2 TRBD1
CASGPRSSYNEQFF TRBV28 -
CASSPGRTSGSNEQFF TRBV5-7 TRBD2
CASTPRGLAGFNEQYF TRBV12-3/TRBV12-4 TRBD2
CASSLTGAGGNTIYF TRBV4-2 TRBD1
CAISEPGGQETQYF TRBV10-3 -
CASSLGLAPGDTQYF TRBV7-7 -
CSIGGGDTNYGYTF TRBV29-1 -
CASSPGLAGSTDTQYF TRBV7-7 TRBD2
CASSLDLQGNEQFF TRBV11-3 -
CASSKDHLSLHF TRBV28 -
CASSSRSDSNAYEQYF TRBV7-2 -
CASSPTGGRYTEAFF TRBV12-3/TRBV12-4 TRBD1
CASSPGRLPSYEQYF TRBV7-8 TRBD2
CSANHGTDPYEQYF TRBV20-1 -
CASSFGTSGTRPSQFF TRBV5-6 TRBD2
CASSPKLAARKTIETQYF TRBV11-1 -
CASSLAFGRTYEQYF TRBV5-1 -
CASSPGQGRLYEQYF TRBV5-6 TRBD1
CASSVGVSGQIYEQYF TRBV9 -
CASSLDPKNIQYF TRBV7-9 -